A single sample is the source of the 16 T cell receptor beta chains below, sequenced in a study of blood T cell repertoires in COVID-19. Data came from immunoSEQ multiplex PCR; TCRdb stores just in-frame clones and leaves some out. The sample lists under 200,000 clones; roughly nine tenths were seen once. Sequencing was performed on peripheral blood. The receptors stem from a woman aged 60 to 75 with COVID-19, enrolled during active disease.

This clone was found a few times. V gene TRBV19 combines with J gene TRBJ2-7; tentatively, D is TRBD2 (5 bases). V lost 7 bases and J 8 bases, leaving 21 bases between the germline ends. CDR3 size: 14 residues. Germline V gene data show CDR1 as LNHDA and CDR2 as SQIVND (reference sequence). CDR3: CASKASGSYVQQYF. For the CDR3, the DNA is TGTGCCAGTAAGGCGAGCGGATCCTACGTCCAGCAGTACTTC.

The J gene is TRBJ2-3, the V gene TRBV7-9, with D tentatively TRBD1 (5 bases). Trimming cost V 0 bases and J 2 bases, with 12 bases left between them. The CDR3 consists of 16 residues. Germline loops: CDR1 SEHNR, CDR2 FQNEAQ (reference sequence). DNA for the CDR3: TGTGCCAGCAGCTTAGCTACAGGTGACACCACAGATACGCAGTATTTT. Translation gives CASSLATGDTTDTQYF.

The gene calls are TRBV9 and TRBJ2-7; weak D call: TRBD2 (7 bases). CDR3 length: 13 residues. The germline gives CDR1 SGDLS, CDR2 YYNGEE. V lost 6 bases, J lost 3 bases, and 13 bases lay in between. CDR3 DNA: TGTGCCAGCAACAGGGAGGGCTACTACGAGCAGTACTTC. Protein product: CASNREGYYEQYF.

This clone was found a few times. The chain has TRBV9 and TRBJ1-4; 7 bases fit TRBD1. This CDR3 is 15 amino acids long. The germline V gene has CDR1 SGDLS and CDR2 YYNGEE. V lost 4 bases and J lost 6; bases outside the gene matches: 9. The CDR3: CASSPLTGQHEKLFF. The DNA for the CDR3 is TGTGCCAGCAGCCCTTTGACAGGGCAGCATGAAAAACTGTTTTTT.

J is TRBJ2-5 and V is TRBV27; 7 positions match TRBD2. V lost 3 bases to trimming and J lost 4 bases; unmatched junction nucleotides: 5. CDR3 size: 14 residues. Germline V CDR1 and CDR2: MNHEY, SMNVEV (reference sequence). CDR3 region: CASSFSSGIETQYF. The DNA of the CDR3 is TGTGCCAGCAGTTTTTCCAGCGGGATAGAGACCCAGTACTTC.

The chain uses TRBV4-2 and TRBJ2-2, with TRBD2 matching 8 bases. With 0 bases clipped from V and 6 bases from J, the junction kept 9 bases outside the gene matches. Germline values: CDR1 LGHNA, CDR2 YNFKEQ. CDR3 length: 17 amino acids. DNA of the CDR3: TGTGCCAGCAGCCAAGAGAGGCGCAGCGGGAGAGCCGGGGAGCTGTTTTTT. This encodes CASSQERRSGRAGELFF.

V usage is TRBV5-1 and J usage is TRBJ1-6; the match to TRBD1 covers 7 bases. The junction had 12 bases not matched to a gene; V was cut back by 3 bases and J by 6 bases. The CDR3 spans 17 residues. CDR1 and CDR2 from the germline V gene are SGHRS and YFSETQ. The CDR3: CASSSNTPGGSNSPLHF. The CDR3 region has the DNA TGCGCCAGCAGCTCTAATACTCCAGGGGGTAGTAATTCACCCCTCCACTTT.

The chain recombines TRBV4-3 with TRBJ2-7; TRBD2 might be the D (7 bases). The V and J ends lost 3 bases and 0 bases respectively, with 15 bases between them. The germline V gene has CDR1 LGHNA and CDR2 YSLEER. CDR3 length: 16 residues. Written as DNA, the CDR3 is TGCGCCAGCAGCCAGGGGGGGACATTTCTCTCCTACGAGCAGTACTTC. Translating gives CASSQGGTFLSYEQYF.

Here the CDR3 reads CASSQGTSGSREQYF. The CDR3 nucleotides are TGTGCCAGCAGCCAGGGGACTAGCGGGAGTAGGGAGCAGTACTTC. V and J are TRBV5-4 and TRBJ2-7; 14 bases are a match to TRBD2. The CDR3 has 15 residues. V dropped 4 bases and J dropped 7; count of bases not matched to a gene: 7. CDR1 SGHNT and CDR2 YYREEE come from the germline V gene (reference sequence).

This chain joins TRBV6-2 or TRBV6-3 and TRBJ2-7, with D tentatively TRBD2 (7 bases). Germline CDR1 and CDR2: MNHEY and SVGEGT. V lost 7 bases and J lost 4, with 20 bases in between. The CDR3 consists of 15 residues. The CDR3 sequence: CASTPRGQGFYEQYF. The CDR3 nucleotides read TGTGCCAGCACCCCGCGGGGGCAGGGTTTTTACGAGCAGTACTTC.

The J gene is TRBJ2-1, the V gene TRBV7-6; 10 nucleotides line up with TRBD2. CDR1 is SGHVS, CDR2 FNYEAQ, per germline. The CDR3 has 17 amino acids. With 3 bases clipped from V and 4 bases from J, the junction kept 9 bases outside the gene matches. CDR3 loop: CASSFSAGGHTYNEQFF. CDR3 DNA sequence: TGTGCCAGCAGCTTTTCAGCGGGAGGGCACACTTACAATGAGCAGTTCTTC.

The chain employs TRBV21-1 and TRBJ1-2; TRBD1, the table's D call, lacks a check against the DNA. TRBV21-1 is tagged as a pseudogene. The CDR3 covers 14 residues. CDR3 nucleotides: TGTGCCAGCAGCAAAGTCCCAGGGATGCGTGGCTACACCTTC. It codes for CASSKVPGMRGYTF.

This clone was detected only a few times. The chain has TRBV3-1 (or the pseudogene TRBV3-2) and TRBJ2-1; 12 bases agree with TRBD2. Germline V gives CDR1 LGHDT, CDR2 YNNKEL (reference sequence). The CDR3 covers 19 residues. Trimming took 3 bases from V and 0 from J; bases not matched to a gene: 9. The CDR3 region has the DNA TGTGCCAGCAGCCACACCCGGACTAGCGGGATCAGCTCCTACAATGAGCAGTTCTTC. Residues: CASSHTRTSGISSYNEQFF.

This sequence joins TRBV21-1 and TRBJ2-7; the table gives TRBD1 as D, unverified against the DNA. TRBV21-1 is assigned pseudogene status. CDR3 length: 15 amino acids. The CDR3 loop is CASSKEVDRLYEQYF. The CDR3 DNA sequence: TGTGCCAGCAGCAAAGAGGTCGACAGACTCTACGAGCAGTACTTC.

The chain couples TRBV6-5 to TRBJ2-1; the D gene is possibly TRBD1 (6 bases). V shed 1 base and J shed 7 bases, with 14 bases lying between them. Per the germline V gene, CDR1 is MNHEY and CDR2 is SVGAGI. The CDR3 has 15 residues. The DNA for the CDR3 is TGTGCCAGCAGTTACTTGGGGGCCTATGGGAATGAGCAGTTCTTC. Its translation is CASSYLGAYGNEQFF.

J is TRBJ1-1 and V is TRBV5-1, with TRBD1 identical over 10 bases. Germline V gene lookup returns CDR1 SGHRS and CDR2 YFSETQ. The CDR3 loop spans 15 amino acids. Trimming at V came to 4 bases and at J to 5 bases, leaving 8 bases not matched to a gene. CDR3 DNA: TGCGCCAGCAGCGCCAGGGACAGGGGAGGGACTGAAGCTTTCTTT. Its translation: CASSARDRGGTEAFF.